This T cell receptor (beta chain) was obtained from a study of identical twins (dated by TCRdb to 2016 to 2017). Broadly, across the study: To test whether fetal clonotypes persist, the study used deep sequencing on TCR alpha and beta repertoires from monozygotic twins, unrelated adults of various ages, and cord blood. To rule out contamination, replicate twin experiments were performed at different times with different library preparation protocols.

Library generation was performed with 5' RACE. Sequencing used an Illumina HiSeq 2000. Template switching added a universal primer binding site, and the final cDNA carried a unique molecular identifier that allowed TCR cDNA molecules to be counted accurately. First-strand cDNA for TCR alpha and beta chains was synthesized from specific primers in the conserved constant-segment region. To control for contamination, every cDNA library was double barcoded, receiving both a SMART-Mk sample barcode and Illumina barcodes. TruSeq adapter sequences and Illumina sample barcodes were added in two successive PCR steps. The Illumina HiSeq platform was used with custom primers to sequence TCR alpha and beta cDNA libraries. On the authors' methods: MiGEC was used to process raw reads and extract unique molecular identifiers, and MiXCR was used to find CDR3 positions. For each individual, recombination models were inferred using an EM algorithm with the repgenHMM and IGoR tools. The analysis of shared clonotypes was done with the tcR package in R, with sharing normalized by the product of cloneset sizes. To study raw recombination without the effects of thymic and clonal selection, out-of-frame nonproductive sequences were analyzed. The raw public reads went through TCRdb reprocessing: fastp at Q25, MiXCR clone calling, in-frame beta chains kept. Rows with a matching CDR3 protein are joined into one entry that keeps the most common DNA and genes. The authors' filters were not applied to this entry. The sample table lists about 460,000 distinct CDR3 sequences, 14% of them with a count of one. Around 0.52% of the sample belongs to the ten largest clones.

This clonotype occurred a few times. The antigen it binds to is not known. No base quality values were provided; no much bigger clone lies one nucleotide off. The CDR3 runs 16 residues from the cysteine to the phenylalanine. Kept here is only the CDR3 DNA, which spans 48 bases and is read in frame from base 1. Relative to germline, V is missing 3 bases and J is missing 8 bases, with 11 bases of the junction outside any gene match. Based on the germline V gene, the CDR1 and CDR2 sequences are LGHNA and YNFKEQ. Overall study outcomes, separate from this receptor: Invariant T cells such as MAIT and iNKT could partly confound zero-insertion analyses, although diverse VJ usage argued against such confounding for most clonotypes. Because the same donors could not be followed over many years, the conclusions relied on cross-sectional statistical analysis. In monozygotic twins, recombination models systematically underestimated out-of-frame TCR alpha sharing, but the models matched the sharing seen between unrelated individuals. Compared with coincidental sharing between unrelated individuals, an excess of low generation-probability sequences was observed among out-of-frame TCR alpha sequences shared between twins. Fewer insertions were carried by abundant cord blood beta clonotypes, a similar but weaker trend appeared in young adult naive repertoires, and no such trend appeared in memory repertoires. Excess twin sharing in beta out-of-frame sequences was weaker because fewer shared sequences lowered the signal-to-noise ratio.

Every donor in the study was a healthy Caucasian. Three pairs of female monozygotic twins, all aged roughly 18 to 29 years, made up the twin cohort. CD4+ and CD8+ T cell populations were isolated with positive isolation kits from Invitrogen. These same data were also listed under a study on yellow fever vaccine responses in identical twins. From that second study: According to the authors, the vaccine-induced T cell response in identical twins seemed to be partly convergent and partly specific to each individual. Focusing on identical twins, the study followed the T cell clones that responded to the vaccine, and did so with precision.

Source material: CD4+ T cells sorted from blood. The chain uses TRBV4-2 and TRBJ1-4; 8 bases in the junction line up with TRBD1. The receptor was isolated from a woman aged 18-29 years in good health. The DNA sequence is given as TGTGCCAGCAGCCACTCTTCGACAGGGGCAGGAGAAAAACTGTTTTTT. This codes for CASSHSSTGAGEKLFF.